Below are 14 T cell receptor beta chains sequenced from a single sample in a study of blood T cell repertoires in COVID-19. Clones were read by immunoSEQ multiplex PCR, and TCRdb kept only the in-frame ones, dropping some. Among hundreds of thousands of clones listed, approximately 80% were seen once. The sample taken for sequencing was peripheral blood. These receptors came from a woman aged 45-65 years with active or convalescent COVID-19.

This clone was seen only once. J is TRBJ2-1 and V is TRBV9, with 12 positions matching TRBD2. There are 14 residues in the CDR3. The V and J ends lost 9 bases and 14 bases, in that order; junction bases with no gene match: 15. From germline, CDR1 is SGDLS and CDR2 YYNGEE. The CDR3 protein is CAITSGRLAIGKFF. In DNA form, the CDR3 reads TGTGCCATTACTAGCGGGAGGTTGGCCATCGGTAAGTTCTTC.

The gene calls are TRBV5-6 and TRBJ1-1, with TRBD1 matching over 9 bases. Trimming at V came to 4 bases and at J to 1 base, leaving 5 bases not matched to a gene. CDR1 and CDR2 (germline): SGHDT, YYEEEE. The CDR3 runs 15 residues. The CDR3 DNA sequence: TGTGCCAGCAGCCCCGACAGGGGGGCGAACACTGAAGCTTTCTTT. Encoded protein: CASSPDRGANTEAFF.

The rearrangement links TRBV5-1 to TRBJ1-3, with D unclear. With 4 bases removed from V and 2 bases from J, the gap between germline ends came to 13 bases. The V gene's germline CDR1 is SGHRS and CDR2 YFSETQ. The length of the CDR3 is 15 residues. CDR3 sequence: CASSPNTATGNTIYF. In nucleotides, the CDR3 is TGCGCCAGCAGCCCAAATACAGCTACTGGAAACACCATATATTTT.

This CDR3 reads CASSLVRQGSSYEQYF. The CDR3 bases are TGTGCCAGCAGTTTGGTCCGACAGGGTAGCTCCTACGAGCAGTACTTC. The rearrangement joins TRBV6-2 or TRBV6-3 to TRBJ2-7; 7 positions match TRBD1. After removal of 4 bases from V and 0 bases from J, the junction contained 9 bases not matched to a gene. The CDR3 extends over 16 amino acids. Germline V gene lookup returns CDR1 MNHEY and CDR2 SVGEGT.

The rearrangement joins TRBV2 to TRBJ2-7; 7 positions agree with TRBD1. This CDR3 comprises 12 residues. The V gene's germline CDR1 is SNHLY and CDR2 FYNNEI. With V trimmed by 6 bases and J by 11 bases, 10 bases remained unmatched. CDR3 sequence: CASSRDRRFKYF. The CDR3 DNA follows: TGTGCCAGCAGCAGGGACAGAAGGTTTAAGTACTTC.

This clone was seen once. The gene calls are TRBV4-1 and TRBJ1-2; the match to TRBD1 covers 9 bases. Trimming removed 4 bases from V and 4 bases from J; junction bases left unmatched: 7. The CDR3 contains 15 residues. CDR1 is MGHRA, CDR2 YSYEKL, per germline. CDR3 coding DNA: TGCGCCAGCAGCCGGTACAGGGGGCTACCCTATGGCTACACCTTC. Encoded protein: CASSRYRGLPYGYTF.

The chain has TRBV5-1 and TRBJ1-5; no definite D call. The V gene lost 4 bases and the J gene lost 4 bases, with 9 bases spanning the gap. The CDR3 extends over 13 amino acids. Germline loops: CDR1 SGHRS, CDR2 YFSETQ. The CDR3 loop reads CASSISGNQPQHF. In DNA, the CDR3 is TGCGCCAGCAGCATCTCCGGGAATCAGCCCCAGCATTTT.

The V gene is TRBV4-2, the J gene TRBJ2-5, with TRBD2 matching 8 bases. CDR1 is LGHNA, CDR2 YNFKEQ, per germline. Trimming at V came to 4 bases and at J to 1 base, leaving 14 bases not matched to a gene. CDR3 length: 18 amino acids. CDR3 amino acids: CASSLQLSVAGFQETQYF. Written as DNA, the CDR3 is TGTGCCAGCAGCCTCCAGTTGTCGGTAGCGGGGTTCCAAGAGACCCAGTACTTC.

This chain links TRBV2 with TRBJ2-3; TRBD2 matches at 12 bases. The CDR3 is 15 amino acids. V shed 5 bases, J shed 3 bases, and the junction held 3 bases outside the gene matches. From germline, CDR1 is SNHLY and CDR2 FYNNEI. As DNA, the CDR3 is TGTGCCAGCAGTCCCACTAGCGGGGGGACAGATACGCAGTATTTT. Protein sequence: CASSPTSGGTDTQYF. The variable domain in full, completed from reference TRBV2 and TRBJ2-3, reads EPEVTQTPSHQVTQMGQEVILRCVPISNHLYFYWYRQILGQKVEFLVSFYNNEISEKSEIFDDQFSVERPDGSNFTLKIRSTKLEDSAMYFCASSPTSGGTDTQYFGPGTRLTVL.

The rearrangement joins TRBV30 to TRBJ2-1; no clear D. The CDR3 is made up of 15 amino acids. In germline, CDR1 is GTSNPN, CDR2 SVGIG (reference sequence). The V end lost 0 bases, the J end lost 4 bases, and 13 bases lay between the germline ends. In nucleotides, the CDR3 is TGTGCCTGGAGTGTACCACAGAGAGATTACAATGAGCAGTTCTTC. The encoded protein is CAWSVPQRDYNEQFF.

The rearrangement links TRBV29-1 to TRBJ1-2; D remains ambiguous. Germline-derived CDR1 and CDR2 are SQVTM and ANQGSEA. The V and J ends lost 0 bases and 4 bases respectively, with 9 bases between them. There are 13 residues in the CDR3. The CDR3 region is CSVEEYSGYGYTF. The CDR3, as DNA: TGCAGCGTTGAAGAGTATAGTGGCTATGGCTACACCTTC. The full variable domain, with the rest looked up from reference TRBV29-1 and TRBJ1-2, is SAVISQKPSRDICQRGTSLTIQCQVDSQVTMMFWYRQQPGQSLTLIATANQGSEATYESGFVIDKFPISRPNLTFSTLTVSNMSPEDSSIYLCSVEEYSGYGYTFGSGTRLTVV.

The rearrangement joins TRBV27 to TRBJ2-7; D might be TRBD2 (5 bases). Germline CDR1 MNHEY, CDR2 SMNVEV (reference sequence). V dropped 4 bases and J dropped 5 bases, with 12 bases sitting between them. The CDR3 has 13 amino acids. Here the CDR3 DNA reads TGTGCCAGCAGTTCTACCACGGAGGACGAGCAGTACTTC. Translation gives CASSSTTEDEQYF.

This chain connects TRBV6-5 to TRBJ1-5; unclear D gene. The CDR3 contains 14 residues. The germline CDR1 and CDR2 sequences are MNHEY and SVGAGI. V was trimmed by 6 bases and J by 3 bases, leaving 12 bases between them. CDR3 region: CASRGGRYNQPQHF. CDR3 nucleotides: TGTGCCAGCAGGGGAGGACGGTACAATCAGCCCCAGCATTTT.

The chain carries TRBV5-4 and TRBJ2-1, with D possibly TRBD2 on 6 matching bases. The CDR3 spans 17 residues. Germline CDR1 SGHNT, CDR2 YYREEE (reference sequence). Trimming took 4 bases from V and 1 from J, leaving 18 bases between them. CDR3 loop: CASSPPTSLGSYNEQFF. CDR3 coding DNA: TGTGCCAGCAGCCCGCCAACTAGCTTAGGATCCTACAATGAGCAGTTCTTC. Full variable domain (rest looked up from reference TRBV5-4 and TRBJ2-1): ETGVTQSPTHLIKTRGQQVTLRCSSQSGHNTVSWYQQALGQGPQFIFQYYREEENGRGNFPPRFSGLQFPNYSSELNVNALELDDSALYLCASSPPTSLGSYNEQFFGPGTRLTVL.